Listed here are 15 T cell receptor beta chains from one sample, sequenced in a study of cytomegalovirus exposure and HLA in healthy donors (dated by TCRdb to between 2016 and 2019). The protocol used for the library was the immunoSEQ multiplex PCR assay. TCRdb mirrors the immuneACCESS table, restricted to in-frame sequences. Some clones are absent from its copies; in checked studies, under half trace to an unresolved V gene, and the reason for the others is unknown. The sample has over 150,000 clones on record, 85% of them singletons. Roughly 15% of the sample is taken by the ten largest. Specimen: PBMCs. These receptors all come from a man younger than 30 in good health and CMV-seropositive.

The CDR3 coding sequence is TGTGCCAGTTCCCCCACTAGCGTCTCCTACGAGCAGTACTTC. Amino acid sequence: CASSPTSVSYEQYF. The genes are TRBV28 and TRBJ2-7; 7 bases are a match to TRBD2. Losses at the gene ends were 9 bases for V and 0 bases for J; bases not matched to a gene: 8. Germline loops: CDR1 MDHEN, CDR2 SYDVKM. The CDR3 contains 14 residues.

The chain recombines TRBV5-6 with TRBJ1-2, with TRBD1 identical over 8 bases. Trimming at V came to 0 bases and at J to 4 bases, leaving 5 bases not matched to a gene. Germline CDR1 and CDR2: SGHDT and YYEEEE. The CDR3 runs to 15 residues. DNA for the CDR3: TGTGCCAGCAGCTTGGTGGGACAGGCGTCCTATGGCTACACCTTC. Its translation: CASSLVGQASYGYTF.

This clone was observed a single time. J is TRBJ1-2 and V is TRBV6-1; maybe TRBD1 (6 bases). The ends were cut back, 2 bases at V and 6 bases at J, with 13 bases in the middle. The V gene's germline CDR1 is MNHNS and CDR2 SASEGT. This CDR3 is built from 14 residues. The CDR3 here is CASSELGAGNGYTF. CDR3 bases: TGTGCCAGCAGTGAATTGGGGGCAGGGAATGGCTACACCTTC.

The chain joins TRBV19 to TRBJ1-1; 7 bases are a match to TRBD1. The germline gives CDR1 LNHDA, CDR2 SQIVND (reference sequence). V shed 3 bases and J 1 base; nucleotides not matched to a gene: 5. The CDR3 runs 15 residues. The CDR3 nucleotides are TGTGCCAGTAGTATTCAGGGGGTCTCGAACACTGAAGCTTTCTTT. Translated: CASSIQGVSNTEAFF. Full variable domain (remainder filled in from reference TRBV19 and TRBJ1-1): DGGITQSPKYLFRKEGQNVTLSCEQNLNHDAMYWYRQDPGQGLRLIYYSQIVNDFQKGDIAEGYSVSREKKESFPLTVTSAQKNPTAFYLCASSIQGVSNTEAFFGQGTRLTVV.

The chain has TRBV5-6 and TRBJ1-4; weak D call: TRBD1 (6 bases). Between the trimmed V and J ends, which lost 1 base and 5 bases, there was a span of 9 bases. CDR1 and CDR2 from the germline V gene are SGHDT and YYEEEE. The CDR3 extends over 14 amino acids. This CDR3 reads CASSLKGVNEKLFF. As DNA, the CDR3 is TGTGCCAGCAGCTTGAAGGGGGTGAATGAAAAACTGTTTTTT.

J is TRBJ2-1 and V is TRBV4-1, with TRBD2 identical over 9 bases. Germline V gene lookup returns CDR1 MGHRA and CDR2 YSYEKL. V lost 6 bases to trimming and J lost 8 bases; unmatched junction nucleotides: 11. This CDR3 comprises 15 residues. CDR3 residues: CASSPELAGRDEQFF. The CDR3 region has the DNA TGCGCCAGCAGTCCGGAACTAGCGGGTAGGGATGAGCAGTTCTTC.

This chain uses TRBV7-2 with TRBJ2-6; D is ambiguous. The CDR3 has 16 residues. V lost 8 bases, J lost 1 base, and 15 bases lay in between. Germline CDR1 is SGHTA and CDR2 is FQGNSA. CDR3 amino acids: CASLTDLTSGANVLTF. The CDR3 coding sequence is TGTGCCAGCCTGACTGATCTCACTTCTGGGGCCAACGTCCTGACTTTC.

The chain joins TRBV30 to TRBJ2-3; 8 bases align to TRBD2. This CDR3 region has 14 residues. Germline CDR1 is GTSNPN and CDR2 is SVGIG (reference sequence). The trim removed 5 bases at V and 8 bases at J, leaving 12 bases unmatched. The CDR3 protein is CAWGNSGAKGTQYF. The DNA of the CDR3 is TGTGCCTGGGGAAATAGCGGGGCGAAGGGTACGCAGTATTTT.

V and J are TRBV12-5 and TRBJ2-5; the D gene is possibly TRBD2 (7 bases). Germline V gene data show CDR1 as LGHNT and CDR2 as FRNRAP. The CDR3 extends over 13 amino acids. The V end lost 7 bases, the J end lost 5 bases, and 14 bases lay between the germline ends. Here the CDR3 reads CASAPGGKETQYF. The CDR3 DNA reads as TGTGCTAGTGCTCCGGGGGGCAAGGAGACCCAGTACTTC.

V and J are TRBV5-4 and TRBJ2-2; 9 bases fit TRBD2. Germline V gene data show CDR1 as SGHNT and CDR2 as YYREEE (reference sequence). CDR3 length: 15 residues. J lost 2 bases, V lost 5 bases, and 4 bases had no gene match. CDR3 DNA sequence: TGTGCCAGCAGAGGCGGGGGGGTCAACACCGGGGAGCTGTTTTTT. Translation: CASRGGGVNTGELFF. Full variable domain (remainder filled in from reference TRBV5-4 and TRBJ2-2): ETGVTQSPTHLIKTRGQQVTLRCSSQSGHNTVSWYQQALGQGPQFIFQYYREEENGRGNFPPRFSGLQFPNYSSELNVNALELDDSALYLCASRGGGVNTGELFFGEGSRLTVL.

The rearrangement links TRBV4-1 to TRBJ1-5, with 8 bases matching TRBD1. The CDR3 sequence is 17 residues long. Losses at the gene ends were 5 bases for V and 6 bases for J; bases not matched to a gene: 15. Germline CDR1 and CDR2: MGHRA and YSYEKL. CDR3 bases: TGCGCCAGCAGCGTCGATATAGTAGGACAGGGTGGTCAGCCCCAGCATTTT. Amino acids: CASSVDIVGQGGQPQHF.

This clone was seen a single time. The rearrangement uses TRBV28 and TRBJ1-5; TRBD1 matches 10 bases. CDR1 and CDR2 from the germline V gene are MDHEN and SYDVKM. The CDR3 totals 15 residues. The junction had 6 bases not matched to a gene; V was cut back by 4 bases and J by 6 bases. CDR3 loop: CASSSGTGESQPQHF. CDR3 bases: TGTGCCAGCAGTTCCGGGACAGGGGAAAGTCAGCCCCAGCATTTT. The variable domain in full, completed from reference TRBV28 and TRBJ1-5, reads DVKVTQSSRYLVKRTGEKVFLECVQDMDHENMFWYRQDPGLGLRLIYFSYDVKMKEKGDIPEGYSVSREKKERFSLILESASTNQTSMYLCASSSGTGESQPQHFGDGTRLSIL.

The rearrangement uses TRBV27 and TRBJ1-3; D gene uncertain. Germline CDR1 reads MNHEY; CDR2 reads SMNVEV (reference sequence). This CDR3 has 16 residues. Between the trimmed V and J ends, which lost 2 bases and 4 bases, there was a span of 15 bases. DNA for the CDR3: TGTGCCAGCAGTTTAGGGAGTCCTAGAACGGGAAACACCATATATTTT. Translated: CASSLGSPRTGNTIYF.

This clone was recorded only once. This chain connects TRBV29-1 to TRBJ2-3; 8 bases line up with TRBD2. The length of the CDR3 is 16 residues. The V segment lost 2 bases and the J segment 0 bases; nucleotides outside the gene matches: 7. The germline gives CDR1 SQVTM, CDR2 ANQGSEA. The CDR3 protein is CSVERTSQHSTDTQYF. Here the CDR3 DNA reads TGCAGCGTTGAAAGGACTAGCCAACATAGCACAGATACGCAGTATTTT.

The chain couples TRBV9 to TRBJ2-3; 14 bases align to TRBD2. Germline trimming cut 3 bases from V and 4 bases from J; bases unmatched to any gene: 16. The length of the CDR3 is 20 residues. Germline loops: CDR1 SGDLS, CDR2 YYNGEE. Here the CDR3 DNA reads TGTGCCAGCAGCGGGGGGACTAGCGGGAGTAGTTTTGGTGTCTCAGATACGCAGTATTTT. Translating it yields CASSGGTSGSSFGVSDTQYF.